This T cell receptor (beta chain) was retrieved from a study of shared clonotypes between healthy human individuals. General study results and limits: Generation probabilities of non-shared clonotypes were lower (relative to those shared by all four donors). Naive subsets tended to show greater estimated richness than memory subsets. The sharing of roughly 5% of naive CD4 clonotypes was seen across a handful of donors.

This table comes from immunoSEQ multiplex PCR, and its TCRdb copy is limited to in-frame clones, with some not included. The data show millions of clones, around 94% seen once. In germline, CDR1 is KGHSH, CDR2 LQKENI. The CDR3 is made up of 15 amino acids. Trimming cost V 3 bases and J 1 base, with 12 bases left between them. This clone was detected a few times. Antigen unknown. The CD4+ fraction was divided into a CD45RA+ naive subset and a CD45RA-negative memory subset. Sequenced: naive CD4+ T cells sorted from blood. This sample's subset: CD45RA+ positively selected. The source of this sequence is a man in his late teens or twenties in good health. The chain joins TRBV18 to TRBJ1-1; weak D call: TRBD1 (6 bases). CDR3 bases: TGTGCCAGCTCACCCGCGGGCAGGGGGAACACTGAAGCTTTCTTT. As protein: CASSPAGRGNTEAFF. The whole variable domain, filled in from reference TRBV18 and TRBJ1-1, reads NAGVMQNPRHLVRRRGQEARLRCSPMKGHSHVYWYRQLPEEGLKFMVYLQKENIIDESGMPKERFSAEFPKEGPSILRIQQVVRGDSAAYFCASSPAGRGNTEAFFGQGTRLTVV.